The entry below gives a single TCR beta chain sequence along with its context. This entry comes from a study of blood T cell repertoires in COVID-19. Study background: Researchers got acute and convalescent COVID-19 samples from the United States, Italy and Spain. Sources were T cells, B-cell-depleted T cells, or PBMCs; the material itself was cDNA or gDNA.

Original methodology: Cell counts per sample came from amplifying reference gene primers. Assay: immunoSEQ multiplex PCR; the TCRdb copy retains only in-frame clones and omits some. V, J and clone size are taken as reported in that table, and D and trimming were inferred from the DNA itself. The table includes some 30,000 clones, about nine tenths detected once. V was clipped by 1 base and J by 6 bases, with 15 bases between them. This CDR3 spans 15 amino acids. CDR1 SEHNR and CDR2 FQNEAQ come from the germline V gene (reference sequence). The chain employs TRBV7-9 and TRBJ1-1, with D maybe TRBD1 (5 bases). The sequence came from a man aged 55 to 70 with active COVID-19. The material sequenced was peripheral blood. CDR3 amino acids: CASSLGRGGLAEAFF. The CDR3 DNA is TGTGCCAGCAGCTTAGGGCGGGGCGGATTGGCTGAAGCTTTCTTT.